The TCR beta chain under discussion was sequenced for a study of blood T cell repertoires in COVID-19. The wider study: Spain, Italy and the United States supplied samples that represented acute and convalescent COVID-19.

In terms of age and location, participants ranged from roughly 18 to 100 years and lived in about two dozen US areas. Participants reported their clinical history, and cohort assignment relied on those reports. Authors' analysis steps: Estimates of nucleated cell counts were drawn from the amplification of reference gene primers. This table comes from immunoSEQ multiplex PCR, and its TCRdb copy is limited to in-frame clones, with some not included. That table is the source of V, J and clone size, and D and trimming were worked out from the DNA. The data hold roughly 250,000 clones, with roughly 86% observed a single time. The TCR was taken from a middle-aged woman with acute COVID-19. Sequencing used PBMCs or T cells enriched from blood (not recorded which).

CDR3 nucleotides: TGCGCCAGCAGTGAGGTTAGCGGGGGTACGCAGTATTTT. Protein product: CASSEVSGGTQYF. The rearrangement joins TRBV10-1 to TRBJ2-3; 9 nucleotides agree with TRBD2. Germline V gene data show CDR1 as WNHNN and CDR2 as SYGVQD (reference sequence). The CDR3 consists of 13 residues. V lost 2 bases, J lost 8 bases, and 2 bases stayed unmatched.